The rows below give T cell receptor beta chains drawn from one sample of a study of T cell changes during pregnancy in multiple sclerosis. Here immunoSEQ multiplex PCR was the method, and the copy in TCRdb shows in-frame clones only, minus some. The sample carries 60,000 to 95,000 clones, about 89% recorded once. The sample in question was CD4+ T cells from peripheral blood mononuclear cells, obtained before pregnancy. Receptors were obtained from a female donor with multiple sclerosis, enrolled in a pregnancy study. Both conserved end residues are part of each CDR3.

v_call: TRBV7-2; cdr3_aa: CASSSTPGDTQYF
v_call: TRBV18; cdr3_aa: CASSASRWGPTEAFF
v_call: TRBV7-2; cdr3_aa: CASSLRLAGAYNEQFF
v_call: TRBV7-9; cdr3_aa: CASSYDRGTDTQYF
v_call: TRBV7-2; cdr3_aa: CASSEGDITEAFF
v_call: TRBV28; cdr3_aa: CASRLPYYSGQGAGQPQHF
v_call: TRBV11-3; cdr3_aa: CASSLVSGAGETQYF
v_call: TRBV7-3; cdr3_aa: CASSSLFYQGRLNTEAFF
v_call: TRBV18; cdr3_aa: CASSPLAGVNEQFF
v_call: TRBV19; cdr3_aa: CASMILGQGSSNQPQHF
v_call: TRBV19; cdr3_aa: CASKDRGEAFF
v_call: TRBV19; cdr3_aa: CASTSRGGYTF
v_call: TRBV15; cdr3_aa: CATSRGAGSPLHF
v_call: TRBV29-1; cdr3_aa: CSVSRTGEATNEKLFF
v_call: TRBV12-5; cdr3_aa: CASGLVGQTHPRGTGELFF